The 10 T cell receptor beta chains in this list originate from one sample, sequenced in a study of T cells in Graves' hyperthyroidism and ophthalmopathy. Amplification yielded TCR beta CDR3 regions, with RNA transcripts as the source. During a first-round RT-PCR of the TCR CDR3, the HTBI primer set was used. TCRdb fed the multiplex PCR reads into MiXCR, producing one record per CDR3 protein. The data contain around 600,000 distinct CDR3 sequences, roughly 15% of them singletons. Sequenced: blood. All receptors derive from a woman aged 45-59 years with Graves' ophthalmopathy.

CDR3 amino acids: CASSLRSGTDYEQYF. CDR3 in DNA: TGTGCCAGCAGTTTACGCTCCGGGACGGACTACGAGCAGTACTTC. The chain couples TRBV27 to TRBJ2-7, with D perhaps assigned TRBD1 or TRBD2 (5 bases each). Germline V gives CDR1 MNHEY, CDR2 SMNVEV (reference sequence). V lost 2 bases and J 3 bases, leaving 14 bases between the germline ends. This CDR3 contains 15 residues.

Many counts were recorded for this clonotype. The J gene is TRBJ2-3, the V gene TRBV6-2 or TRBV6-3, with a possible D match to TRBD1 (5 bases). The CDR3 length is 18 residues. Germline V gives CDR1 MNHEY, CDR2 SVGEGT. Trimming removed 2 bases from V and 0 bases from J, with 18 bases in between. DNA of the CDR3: TGTGCCAGCAGTTACCCAACCCGGCCCAGGGCCAGCACAGATACGCAGTATTTT. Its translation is CASSYPTRPRASTDTQYF.

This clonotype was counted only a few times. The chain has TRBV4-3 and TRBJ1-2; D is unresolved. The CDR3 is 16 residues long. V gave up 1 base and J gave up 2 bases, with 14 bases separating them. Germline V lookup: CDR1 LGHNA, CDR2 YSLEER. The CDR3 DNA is TGCGCCAGCAGCCAAGGCCAGGAGTCGACCAACTATGGCTACACCTTC. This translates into CASSQGQESTNYGYTF.

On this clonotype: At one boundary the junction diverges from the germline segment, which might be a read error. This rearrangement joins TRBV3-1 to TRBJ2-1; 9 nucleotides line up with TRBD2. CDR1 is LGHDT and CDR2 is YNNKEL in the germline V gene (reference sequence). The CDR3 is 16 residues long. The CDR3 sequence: CASSQVAGGPGNEQLF. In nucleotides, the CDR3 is TGTGCCAGCAGCCAAGTGGCGGGAGGGCCTGGAAATGAGCAGCTCTTC.

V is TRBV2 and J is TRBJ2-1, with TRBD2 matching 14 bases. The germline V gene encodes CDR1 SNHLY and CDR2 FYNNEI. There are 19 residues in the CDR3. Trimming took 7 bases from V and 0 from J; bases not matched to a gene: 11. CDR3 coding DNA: TGTGCCAGCAAAACAGGGACTAGCGGGGGTGCACCCTCCTACAATGAGCAGTTCTTC. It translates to CASKTGTSGGAPSYNEQFF.

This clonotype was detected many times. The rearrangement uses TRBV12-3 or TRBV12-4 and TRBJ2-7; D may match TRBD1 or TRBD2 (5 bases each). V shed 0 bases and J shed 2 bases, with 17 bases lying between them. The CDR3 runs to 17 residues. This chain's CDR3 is CASSLAPGRQGTYEQYF. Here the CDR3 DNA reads TGTGCCAGCAGTTTAGCGCCGGGACGCCAAGGAACCTACGAGCAGTACTTC.

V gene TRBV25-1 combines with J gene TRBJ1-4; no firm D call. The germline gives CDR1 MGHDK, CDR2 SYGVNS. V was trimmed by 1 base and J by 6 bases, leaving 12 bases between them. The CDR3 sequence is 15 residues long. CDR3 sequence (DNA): TGTGCCAGCAGTGAATGGCTCGGCGGGGATGAAAAACTGTTTTTT. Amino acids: CASSEWLGGDEKLFF.

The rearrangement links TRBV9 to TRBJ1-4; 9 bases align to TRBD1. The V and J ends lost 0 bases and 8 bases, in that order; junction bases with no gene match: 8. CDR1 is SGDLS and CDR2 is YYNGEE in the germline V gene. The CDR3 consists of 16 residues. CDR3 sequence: CASSVGTTGGVEKLFF. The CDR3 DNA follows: TGTGCCAGCAGCGTAGGAACGACAGGGGGAGTGGAAAAACTGTTTTTT. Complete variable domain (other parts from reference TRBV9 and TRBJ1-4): DSGVTQTPKHLITATGQRVTLRCSPRSGDLSVYWYQQSLDQGLQFLIQYYNGEERAKGNILERFSAQQFPDLHSELNLSSLELGDSALYFCASSVGTTGGVEKLFFGSGTQLSVL.

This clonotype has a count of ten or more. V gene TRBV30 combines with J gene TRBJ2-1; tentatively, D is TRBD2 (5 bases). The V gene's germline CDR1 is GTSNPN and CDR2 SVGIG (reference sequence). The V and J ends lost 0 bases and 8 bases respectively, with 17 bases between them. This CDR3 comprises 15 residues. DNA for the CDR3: TGTGCCTGGAGTGTCCCGGGGTATCGTGAGTATGAGCAGTTCTTC. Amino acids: CAWSVPGYREYEQFF.

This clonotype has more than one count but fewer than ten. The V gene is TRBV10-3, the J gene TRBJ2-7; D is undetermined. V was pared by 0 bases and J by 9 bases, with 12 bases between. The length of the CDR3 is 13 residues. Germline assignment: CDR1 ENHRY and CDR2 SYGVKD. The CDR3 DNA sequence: TGTGCCATCAGTGAGTCTAGTTTGATGGTGCAGTACTTC. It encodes CAISESSLMVQYF.